Listed below are T cell receptor beta chains from one sample, sequenced in a study of T cell responses to AZD1222 COVID-19 vaccine. This table comes from immunoSEQ multiplex PCR, and its TCRdb copy is limited to in-frame clones, with some not included. The table has approximately 150,000 clones, 80% to 90% seen once. Sequencing used peripheral blood, obtained on day 0 of AZD1222 vaccination. These receptors came from an adult in good health. Each CDR3 is given with its conserved first and last residue. A D gene is named only where the DNA matches it firmly. Clone size is not always given. Where it is, it says once, few, many or a class for expanded clones.

j_call clone_size d_call v_call cdr3_nt cdr3_aa
TRBJ2-2 NA TRBD2 TRBV4-2 TGTGCCAGCAGCCCTTCGACTAGCGGTCCCGGGGAGCTGTTTTTT CASSPSTSGPGELFF
TRBJ2-1 NA NA TRBV7-6 TGTGCCAGCAGCTTACTTTCGGGTGGCCTAAGTCACAATGAGCAGTTCTTC CASSLLSGGLSHNEQFF
TRBJ1-2 NA NA TRBV9 TGTGCCAGCAGCGTAGCTTTGGGCAACTATGGCTACACCTTC CASSVALGNYGYTF
TRBJ2-1 NA NA TRBV6-5 TGTGCCAGCAGTTACTCGCCCCAAGGGAGACGGCGTGAGCAGTTCTTC CASSYSPQGRRREQFF
TRBJ1-2 NA NA TRBV7-9 TGTGCCAGCAGCGCCACGGGGGCGCGCTATGGCTACACCTTC CASSATGARYGYTF
TRBJ2-1 NA TRBD2 TRBV3-1/TRBV3-2 TGTGCCAGCAGTCGGGGGGGTAATGAGCAGTTCTTC CASSRGGNEQFF
TRBJ1-2 NA NA TRBV28 TGTGCCAGCAGAGGCAGCCCATTCTATGGCTACACCTTC CASRGSPFYGYTF
TRBJ1-1 NA NA TRBV7-8 TGTGCCAGCAGCTCGGGTCCAGGGAGCATGAACACTGAAGCTTTCTTT CASSSGPGSMNTEAFF
TRBJ1-1 NA NA TRBV6-6 TGTGCCAGCAGTTACTCGGACACGAACACTGAAGCTTTCTTT CASSYSDTNTEAFF
TRBJ1-1 NA NA TRBV28 TGTGCCAGCAGTCTAAGTGGCACTGAAGCTTTCTTT CASSLSGTEAFF
TRBJ2-7 NA TRBD2 TRBV28 TGTGCCAGCAGTTTGCAGACTAGCGGGAGGGGCGAGCAGTACTTC CASSLQTSGRGEQYF
TRBJ1-1 NA NA TRBV4-1 TGCGCCAGCAGCCGGGGGAGGGCGGACCCAAACACTGAAGCTTTCTTT CASSRGRADPNTEAFF
TRBJ1-1 NA NA TRBV28 TGTGCCAGCTGTAAGTCCGGGAAGAACACTGAAGCTTTCTTT CASCKSGKNTEAFF
TRBJ1-5 NA TRBD1 TRBV24-1 TGTGCCACCAGTGATGCGACAGGGCCTTTGGAGCCCCAGCATTTT CATSDATGPLEPQHF
TRBJ1-1 NA NA TRBV5-6 TGTGCCAGCAGCTTCTCTCCCAGGCGGGGGGAGGTAGCTGAAGCTTTCTTT CASSFSPRRGEVAEAFF
TRBJ2-2 NA NA TRBV6-5 TGTGCCAGCAGTTATACTACGAACACCGGGGAGCTGTTTTTT CASSYTTNTGELFF
TRBJ1-6 NA NA TRBV5-5 TGTGCCAGCAGCTTTAGGCAAGGCGGTTCACCCCTCCACTTT CASSFRQGGSPLHF
TRBJ1-1 NA NA TRBV15 TGTGCCACCAGCAGAGATCTCCCGGGAAACACTGAAGCTTTCTTT CATSRDLPGNTEAFF
TRBJ2-7 NA NA TRBV27 TGTGCCAGCAGTTGGGGACCCGAGCAGTACTTC CASSWGPEQYF
TRBJ1-2 once TRBD1 TRBV15 TGTGCCACCTACCGGGACAGGTTTCCTCCAGGCGATGGCTACACCTTC CATYRDRFPPGDGYTF
TRBJ1-6 NA NA TRBV7-6 TGTGCCAGCAGCTCGAGGGCCGATTCACCCCTCCACTTT CASSSRADSPLHF
TRBJ1-2 NA TRBD1 TRBV7-9 TGTGCCAGCAGCTCAGCACAGGGGCCTCCGCCTAACTATGGCTACACCTTC CASSSAQGPPPNYGYTF
TRBJ1-5 NA NA TRBV2 TGTGCCAGCAGGACTGGGGGGAGCAATCAGCCCCAGCATTTT CASRTGGSNQPQHF
TRBJ2-1 once TRBD1 TRBV7-2 TGTGCCAGCAGCTTCCCGACAGGGGACAATGAGCAGTTCTTC CASSFPTGDNEQFF
TRBJ1-2 few NA TRBV27 TGTGCCAGCAGTCCGTGGGACGGGGGATCCTACACCTTC CASSPWDGGSYTF
TRBJ1-6 NA NA TRBV5-1 TGCGCCAGCAGCTTCGTAGGGAACAATAATTCACCCCTCCACTTT CASSFVGNNNSPLHF
TRBJ2-7 once NA TRBV27 TGTGCCAGCAGTCTGACAGGGTCGAGGGGGGTAGAGCAGTACTTC CASSLTGSRGVEQYF
TRBJ2-7 NA TRBD1 TRBV15 TGTGCCACCAGCATCGGAACAGGGGCGAGGGAGCAGTACTTC CATSIGTGAREQYF
TRBJ2-7 NA TRBD2 TRBV28 TGTGCCAGCAGTCCCCGGACTAGCGGCTCCTACGAGCAGTACTTC CASSPRTSGSYEQYF